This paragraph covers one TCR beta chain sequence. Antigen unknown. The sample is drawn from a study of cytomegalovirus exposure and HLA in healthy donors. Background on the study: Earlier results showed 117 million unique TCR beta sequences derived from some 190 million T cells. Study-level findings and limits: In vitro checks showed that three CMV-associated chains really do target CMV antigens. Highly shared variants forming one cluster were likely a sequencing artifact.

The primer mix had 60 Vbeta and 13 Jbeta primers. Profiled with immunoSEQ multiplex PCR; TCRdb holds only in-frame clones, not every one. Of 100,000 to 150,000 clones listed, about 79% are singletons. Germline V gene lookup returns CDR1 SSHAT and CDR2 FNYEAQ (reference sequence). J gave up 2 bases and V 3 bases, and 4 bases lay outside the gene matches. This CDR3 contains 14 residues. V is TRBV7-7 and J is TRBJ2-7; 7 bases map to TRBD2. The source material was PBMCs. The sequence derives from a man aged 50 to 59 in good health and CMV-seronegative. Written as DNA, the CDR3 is TGTGCCAGCAGCTTCGGTCGGGGGGCCTACGAGCAGTACTTC. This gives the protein CASSFGRGAYEQYF.